The 16 T cell receptor beta chains below come from one sample, sequenced in a study of cytomegalovirus exposure and HLA in healthy donors. Some clones are missing from TCRdb's copy, which holds only in-frame ones; the method was immunoSEQ multiplex PCR. The table includes around 250,000 clones, around 90% detected once. The sequenced sample was PBMCs. Source of these receptors: a young woman in good health and CMV-seronegative.

The J gene is TRBJ2-7, the V gene TRBV6-1; weak D call: TRBD1 (6 bases). Deletions cut 0 bases from V and 0 bases from J, with 12 bases between. This CDR3 contains 16 residues. Germline loops: CDR1 MNHNS, CDR2 SASEGT. The CDR3 is CASSEADRFISYEQYV. The CDR3, as DNA: TGTGCCAGCAGTGAAGCTGACAGGTTTATCTCCTACGAGCAGTACGTC.

This clone has just a few counts. This chain connects TRBV19 to TRBJ2-7; 8 bases fit TRBD1. This CDR3 spans 14 amino acids. V lost 4 bases, J lost 2 bases, and 4 bases stayed unmatched. Germline V gene data show CDR1 as LNHDA and CDR2 as SQIVND (reference sequence). The DNA of the CDR3 is TGTGCCAGTAGTAACCGGGACAGGCCCTACGAGCAGTACGTC. Amino acid sequence: CASSNRDRPYEQYV.

The rearrangement uses TRBV27 and TRBJ2-2; 8 positions match TRBD2. The CDR3 length is 15 residues. The germline CDR1 and CDR2 sequences are MNHEY and SMNVEV (reference sequence). J lost 7 bases, V lost 4 bases, and 8 bases had no gene match. The CDR3 sequence is CASSSRGLGVGELFF. The CDR3 DNA is TGTGCCAGCAGTTCGAGGGGACTAGGGGTCGGGGAGCTGTTTTTT.

The chain links TRBV4-1 to TRBJ2-2; D gene unclear. This CDR3 has 14 residues. The germline V gene has CDR1 MGHRA and CDR2 YSYEKL. Trimming took 4 bases from V and 4 from J, leaving 10 bases between them. Here the CDR3 DNA reads TGCGCCAGCAGCCCATTAGCAGCCACCGGGGAGCTGTTTTTT. Residues: CASSPLAATGELFF.

The V call is TRBV5-4, the J call TRBJ2-7; a weak D match, TRBD2 (7 bases). CDR3 length: 15 residues. Trimming pared 4 bases from V and 4 bases from J, leaving 18 bases between. CDR1 is SGHNT and CDR2 is YYREEE in the germline V gene (reference sequence). CDR3 nucleotide sequence: TGTGCCAGCAGCACTAAGGGGGGGGGTTATTACGAGCAGTACTTC. This sequence encodes CASSTKGGGYYEQYF.

This chain connects TRBV28 to TRBJ2-7; tentatively, D is TRBD1 (7 bases). Germline-derived CDR1 and CDR2 are MDHEN and SYDVKM. The CDR3 is 13 residues long. V lost 8 bases and J lost 6, with 17 bases in between. CDR3 residues: CASQGGLPGEQYV. As DNA, the CDR3 is TGTGCCAGCCAGGGGGGACTCCCTGGCGAGCAGTACGTC.

J is TRBJ2-1 and V is TRBV28; D is possibly TRBD1 (5 bases). CDR3 length: 14 residues. V was cut by 3 bases and J by 4 bases, with 10 bases left in between. The germline CDR1 and CDR2 sequences are MDHEN and SYDVKM. As DNA, the CDR3 is TGTGCCAGCAGTTTTTATTCAGGGTACAATGAGCAGTTCTTC. It yields the protein CASSFYSGYNEQFF.

The chain carries TRBV28 and TRBJ1-6; 10 bases fit TRBD1. With V trimmed by 3 bases and J by 9 bases, 5 bases remained unmatched. Germline CDR1 reads MDHEN; CDR2 reads SYDVKM. The CDR3 totals 15 residues. CDR3 protein: CASSFVGQGCSPLHF. In DNA form, the CDR3 reads TGTGCCAGCAGTTTTGTGGGACAGGGGTGTTCACCCCTCCACTTT.

The V gene is TRBV28, the J gene TRBJ2-5, with 7 bases identical to TRBD2. CDR1 MDHEN and CDR2 SYDVKM come from the germline V gene. J lost 4 bases, V lost 2 bases, and 7 bases had no gene match. This CDR3 comprises 15 residues. The chain's CDR3 is CASSLAAWGGETQYF. DNA for the CDR3: TGTGCCAGCAGTTTAGCAGCTTGGGGGGGAGAGACCCAGTACTTC.

This clone was detected only a few times. This rearrangement joins TRBV5-1 to TRBJ1-2, with 7 bases identical to TRBD1. V shed 4 bases and J 3 bases; nucleotides not matched to a gene: 6. Germline CDR1 and CDR2: SGHRS and YFSETQ. This CDR3 region has 14 residues. The CDR3 reads CASSQNRGDYGYTF. The DNA of the CDR3 is TGCGCCAGCAGCCAGAACAGGGGTGACTATGGCTACACCTTC.

The chain recombines TRBV15 with TRBJ1-2; possible D gene TRBD1, 6 bases. The CDR3 covers 16 residues. Trimming took off 0 bases at V and 4 bases at J, with 15 bases between the two ends. Germline CDR1 LNHNV, CDR2 YYDKDF (reference sequence). DNA for the CDR3: TGTGCCACCAGCAGAGAGAAGACCTTGACAGGCTATGGCTACACCTTC. Protein: CATSREKTLTGYGYTF.

This chain uses TRBV29-1 with TRBJ2-5; 8 bases fit TRBD1. From germline, CDR1 is SQVTM and CDR2 ANQGSEA. The CDR3 consists of 15 residues. The V segment lost 5 bases and the J segment 4 bases; nucleotides outside the gene matches: 12. CDR3 sequence (DNA): TGCAGCGTTCGCAGGGGGCGAACCTCTGGAGAGACCCAGTACTTC. Residues: CSVRRGRTSGETQYF.

The chain recombines TRBV15 with TRBJ2-7, with D possibly TRBD2 on 6 matching bases. CDR1 is LNHNV, CDR2 YYDKDF, per germline (reference sequence). Trimming took off 0 bases at V and 5 bases at J, with 8 bases between the two ends. The CDR3 extends over 13 amino acids. The CDR3 loop reads CATSRDPGDEQYV. The CDR3 DNA reads as TGTGCCACCAGCAGAGATCCGGGAGACGAGCAGTACGTC.

This chain uses TRBV4-1 with TRBJ1-2; the D gene is possibly TRBD1 (5 bases). Trimming took 4 bases from V and 0 from J, leaving 18 bases between them. CDR1 is MGHRA and CDR2 is YSYEKL in the germline V gene. The CDR3 is 17 amino acids. The CDR3 here is CASSLISGTEANYGYTF. CDR3 in DNA: TGCGCCAGCAGCCTCATCAGCGGGACGGAAGCTAACTATGGCTACACCTTC.

This clone was seen just once. In DNA form, the CDR3 reads TGTGCCAGCAGCAAACAGGGGGTCATGAACACTGAAGCTTTCTTT. Translated: CASSKQGVMNTEAFF. The chain joins TRBV9 to TRBJ1-1, with 8 bases matching TRBD1. The CDR3 is 15 residues long. Germline V gene data show CDR1 as SGDLS and CDR2 as YYNGEE. V was clipped by 4 bases and J by 0 bases; unmatched bases: 5.

V is TRBV5-1 and J is TRBJ2-3, with 10 bases fitting TRBD1. V shed 2 bases and J 4 bases; nucleotides not matched to a gene: 7. Germline V gene sequence: CDR1 SGHRS, CDR2 YFSETQ. This CDR3 has 16 residues. The CDR3 reads CASSLGTGVLSDTQYF. CDR3 DNA sequence: TGCGCCAGCAGCTTAGGGACAGGGGTTCTCTCAGATACGCAGTATTTT.